What follows are 6 T cell receptor beta chains derived from one specimen sequenced in a study of T-cell memory formation after mild COVID-19. TCRdb called the 5' RACE reads again in MiXCR, with one record for every CDR3 protein. The sample lists over 450,000 distinct CDR3 sequences; roughly 22% were seen once. Sequences were obtained from PBMCs or a T cell subset sorted from them (not recorded which). These receptors were taken from an adult woman who had mild COVID-19 (a few samples of this study predate the infection). Cell type and time point are not known.

The rearrangement joins TRBV15 to TRBJ2-3; tentatively, D is TRBD1 (5 bases). The CDR3 loop spans 15 amino acids. V was cut by 0 bases and J by 6 bases, with 13 bases left in between. CDR1 LNHNV and CDR2 YYDKDF come from the germline V gene (reference sequence). In DNA, the CDR3 is TGTGCCACCAGCAGAGACGGTGGCAGGGCGGATACGCAGTATTTT. Its translation: CATSRDGGRADTQYF.

This chain joins TRBV4-1 and TRBJ1-4; D not resolved. The CDR3 is 17 amino acids. Trimming left V 4 bases short and J 0 bases short, with 15 bases between. The germline CDR1 and CDR2 sequences are MGHRA and YSYEKL. CDR3 DNA sequence: TGCGCCAGCAGCCGGCGCTTTAGCATCGCAACTAATGAAAAACTGTTTTTT. Amino acid sequence: CASSRRFSIATNEKLFF.

The J gene is TRBJ2-1, the V gene TRBV5-6; D gene uncertain. The CDR3 spans 15 residues. From germline, CDR1 is SGHDT and CDR2 YYEEEE. V gave up 4 bases and J gave up 5 bases, with 16 bases separating them. The CDR3 region is CASSLVSGNHNEQFF. In DNA, the CDR3 is TGTGCCAGCAGCCTGGTATCCGGTAACCACAATGAGCAGTTCTTC.

The V and J genes are TRBV12-3 or TRBV12-4 and TRBJ2-1; 10 bases match TRBD2. V lost 5 bases and J lost 3; bases outside the gene matches: 7. The CDR3 spans 16 residues. CDR3 in DNA: TGTGCCAGCAGTCCTCCGACTAGCGGGCTCTACAATGAGCAGTTCTTC. Amino acids: CASSPPTSGLYNEQFF.

This clonotype was seen only a few times. This chain links TRBV6-5 with TRBJ2-7; 7 nucleotides align to TRBD1. Germline CDR1 reads MNHEY; CDR2 reads SVGAGI. The CDR3 loop spans 13 amino acids. The V gene end was trimmed by 7 bases and the J gene end by 2 bases; junction bases not matched to a gene: 5. The CDR3 loop reads CASTKQGTYEQYF. CDR3 DNA: TGTGCCAGCACCAAACAGGGGACCTACGAGCAGTACTTC.

The gene calls are TRBV5-4 and TRBJ2-3; TRBD1 matches 11 bases. The CDR3 spans 15 residues. The trim removed 3 bases at V and 4 bases at J, leaving 4 bases unmatched. The germline gives CDR1 SGHNT, CDR2 YYREEE (reference sequence). The DNA for the CDR3 is TGTGCCAGCAGCTCTCAGGGACAGGGGGCAGATACGCAGTATTTT. Residues: CASSSQGQGADTQYF.